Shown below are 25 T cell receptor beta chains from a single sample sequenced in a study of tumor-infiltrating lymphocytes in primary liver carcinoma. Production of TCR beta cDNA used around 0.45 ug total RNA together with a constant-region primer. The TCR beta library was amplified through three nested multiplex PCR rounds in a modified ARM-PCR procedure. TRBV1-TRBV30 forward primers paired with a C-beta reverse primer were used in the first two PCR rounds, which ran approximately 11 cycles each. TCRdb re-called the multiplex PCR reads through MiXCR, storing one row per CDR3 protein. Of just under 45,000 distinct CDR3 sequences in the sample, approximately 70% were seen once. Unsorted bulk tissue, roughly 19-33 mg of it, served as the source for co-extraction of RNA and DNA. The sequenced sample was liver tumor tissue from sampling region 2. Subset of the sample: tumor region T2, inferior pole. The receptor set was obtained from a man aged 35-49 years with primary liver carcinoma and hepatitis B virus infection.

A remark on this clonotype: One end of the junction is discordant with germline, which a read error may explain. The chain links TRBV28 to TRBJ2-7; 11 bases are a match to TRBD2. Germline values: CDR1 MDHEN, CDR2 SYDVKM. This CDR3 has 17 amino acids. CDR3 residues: CASNGGTSGSTVYEQYF. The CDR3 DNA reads TGTGCTAGCAATGGGGGCACTAGCGGGAGCACAGTCTACGAGCAGTACTTC.

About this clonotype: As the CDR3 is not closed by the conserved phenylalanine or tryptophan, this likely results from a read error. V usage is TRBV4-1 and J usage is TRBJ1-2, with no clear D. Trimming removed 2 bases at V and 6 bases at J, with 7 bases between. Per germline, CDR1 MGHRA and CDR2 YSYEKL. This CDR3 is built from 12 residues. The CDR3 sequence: CASSQSEDGYTL. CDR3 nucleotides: TGCGCCAGCAGCCAATCAGAGGATGGCTACACCTTA.

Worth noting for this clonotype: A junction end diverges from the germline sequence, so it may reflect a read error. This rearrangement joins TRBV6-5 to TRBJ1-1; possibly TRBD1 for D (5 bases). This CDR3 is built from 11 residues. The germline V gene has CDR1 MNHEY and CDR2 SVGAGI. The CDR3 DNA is TGTGCCAGCACATCAGGGATTGAAACTTTCTTT. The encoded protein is CASTSGIETFF.

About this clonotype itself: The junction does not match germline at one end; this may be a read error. The CDR3, as DNA: TGTACCAGCAGTCAAACACAGGGTGAGGGGCAGCCCCAGTATTTT. It codes for CTSSQTQGEGQPQYF. The chain carries TRBV28 and TRBJ1-5, with D perhaps matching TRBD1 (6 bases). With the DNA end fitting TRBJ2-3 better, the J assignment may be wrong. The V gene's germline CDR1 is MDHEN and CDR2 SYDVKM. This CDR3 is built from 15 residues.

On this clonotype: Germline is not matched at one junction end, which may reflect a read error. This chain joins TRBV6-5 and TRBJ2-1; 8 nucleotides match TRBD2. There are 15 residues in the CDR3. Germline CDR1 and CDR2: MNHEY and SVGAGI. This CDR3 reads CASGYSLAEYDEQFF. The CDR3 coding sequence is TGTGCCAGCGGTTACTCACTAGCGGAGTATGATGAGCAGTTCTTC.

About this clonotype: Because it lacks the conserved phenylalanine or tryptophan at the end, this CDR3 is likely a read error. CDR3 amino acids: CASSLEWRDGEILFI. CDR3 in DNA: TGTGCCAGCAGCTTGGAGTGGAGGGATGGAGAAATACTGTTTATT. The chain couples TRBV5-5 to TRBJ1-4; D not certain. In germline, CDR1 is SGHKS, CDR2 YYEKEE (reference sequence). The CDR3 runs 15 residues.

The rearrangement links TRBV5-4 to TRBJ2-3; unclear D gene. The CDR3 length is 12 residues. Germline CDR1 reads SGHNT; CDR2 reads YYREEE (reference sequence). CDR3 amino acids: CVCSLVPDTQYF. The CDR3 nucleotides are TGTGTCTGCAGCTTGGTTCCAGATACGCAGTATTTT.

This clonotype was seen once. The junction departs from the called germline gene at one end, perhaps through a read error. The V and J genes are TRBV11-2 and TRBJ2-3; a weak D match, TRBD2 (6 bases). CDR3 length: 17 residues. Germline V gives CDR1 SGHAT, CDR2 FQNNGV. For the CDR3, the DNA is TGTGCCAGCAACTTAGATCCGGGGGAGACTAACACAGATACGCAATATTTT. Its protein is CASNLDPGETNTDTQYF.

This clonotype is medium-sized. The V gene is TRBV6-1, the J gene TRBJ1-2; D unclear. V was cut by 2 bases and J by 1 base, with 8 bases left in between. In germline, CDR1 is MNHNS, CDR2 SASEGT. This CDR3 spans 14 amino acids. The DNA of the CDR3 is TGTGCCAGCAGTGAAATTCGGGATAACTATGGCTACACCTTC. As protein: CASSEIRDNYGYTF.

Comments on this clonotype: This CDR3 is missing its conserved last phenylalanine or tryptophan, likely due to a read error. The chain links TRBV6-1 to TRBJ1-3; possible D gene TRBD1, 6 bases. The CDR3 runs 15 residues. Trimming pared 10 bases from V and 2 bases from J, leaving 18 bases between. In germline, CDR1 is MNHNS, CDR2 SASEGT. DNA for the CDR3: TGTGCCAACTCATCCCTGACAGGAGCTGGAAACACCATATATTCT. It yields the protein CANSSLTGAGNTIYS.

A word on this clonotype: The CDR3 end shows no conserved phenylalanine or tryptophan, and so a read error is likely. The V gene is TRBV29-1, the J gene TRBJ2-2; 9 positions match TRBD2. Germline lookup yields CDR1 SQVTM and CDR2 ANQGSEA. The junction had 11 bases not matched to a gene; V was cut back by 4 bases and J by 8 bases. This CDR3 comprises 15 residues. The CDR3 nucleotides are TGCAGCGTTGGGACTAGCGCGGCGAGCACAGGGGAGCTGTTTTCT. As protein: CSVGTSAASTGELFS.

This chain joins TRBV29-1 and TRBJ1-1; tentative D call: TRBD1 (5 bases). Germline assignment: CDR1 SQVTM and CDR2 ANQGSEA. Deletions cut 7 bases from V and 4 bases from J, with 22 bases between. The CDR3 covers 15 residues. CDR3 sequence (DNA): TGCAGCGGTGCCTCAGTGTGGGGCATGAGCACTGAAGCTTTCTTT. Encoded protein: CSGASVWGMSTEAFF.

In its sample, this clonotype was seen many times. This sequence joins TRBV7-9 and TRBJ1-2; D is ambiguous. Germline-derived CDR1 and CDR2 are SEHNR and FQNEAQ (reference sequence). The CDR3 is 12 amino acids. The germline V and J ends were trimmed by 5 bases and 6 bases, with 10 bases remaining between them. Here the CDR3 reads CASSLELDGYTF. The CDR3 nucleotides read TGTGCCAGCAGCCTGGAGTTGGATGGCTACACCTTC.

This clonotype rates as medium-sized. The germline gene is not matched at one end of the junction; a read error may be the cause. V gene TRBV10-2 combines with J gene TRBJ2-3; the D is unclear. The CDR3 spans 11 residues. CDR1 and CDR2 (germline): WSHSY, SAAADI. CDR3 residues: CASSHTDTQYF. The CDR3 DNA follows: TGTGCCAGCAGCCACACAGATACGCAGTATTTT.

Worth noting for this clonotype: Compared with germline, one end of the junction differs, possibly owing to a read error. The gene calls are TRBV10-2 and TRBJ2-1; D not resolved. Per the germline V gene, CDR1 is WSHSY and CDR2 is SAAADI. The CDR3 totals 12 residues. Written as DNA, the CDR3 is TGCGCCAGCAGCCACGGGTTCAATGAGCAGTTTTTC. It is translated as CASSHGFNEQFF.

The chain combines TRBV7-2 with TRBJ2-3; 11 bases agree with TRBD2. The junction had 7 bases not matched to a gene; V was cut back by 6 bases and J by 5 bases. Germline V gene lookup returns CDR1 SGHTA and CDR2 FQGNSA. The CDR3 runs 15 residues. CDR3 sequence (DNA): TGTGCCAGCAGGTCCACTAGCGGGAGCGGAGATACGCAGTATTTT. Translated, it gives CASRSTSGSGDTQYF.

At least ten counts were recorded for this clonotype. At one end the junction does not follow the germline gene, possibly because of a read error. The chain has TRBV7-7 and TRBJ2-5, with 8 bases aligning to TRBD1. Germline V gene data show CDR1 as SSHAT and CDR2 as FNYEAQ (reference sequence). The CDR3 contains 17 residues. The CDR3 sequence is CASSPQTDRVVGETQYF. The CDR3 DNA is TGTGCTAGCAGCCCTCAAACGGACAGGGTCGTGGGGGAGACCCAGTACTTC. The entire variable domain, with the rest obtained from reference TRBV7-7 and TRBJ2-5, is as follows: GAGVSQSPRYKVTKRGQDVTLRCDPISSHATLYWYQQALGQGPEFLTYFNYEAQPDKSGLPSDRFSAERPEGSISTLTIQRTEQRDSAMYRCASSPQTDRVVGETQYFGPGTRLLVL.

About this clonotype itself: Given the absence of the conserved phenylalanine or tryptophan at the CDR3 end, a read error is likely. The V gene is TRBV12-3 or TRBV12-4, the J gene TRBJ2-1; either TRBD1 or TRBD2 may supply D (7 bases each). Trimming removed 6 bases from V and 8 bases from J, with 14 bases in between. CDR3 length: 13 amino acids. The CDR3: CASSQGGRDEQFS. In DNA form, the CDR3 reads TGTGCCAGCAGCCAGGGGGGGAGGGATGAGCAGTTCTCT.

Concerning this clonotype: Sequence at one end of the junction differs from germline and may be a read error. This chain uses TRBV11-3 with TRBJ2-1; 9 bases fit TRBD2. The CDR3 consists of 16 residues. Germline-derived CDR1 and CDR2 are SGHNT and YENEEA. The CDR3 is CANSLDSGSRHNKQFF. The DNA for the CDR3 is TGTGCCAACAGCCTCGATAGCGGGAGCAGGCACAATAAGCAGTTCTTC.

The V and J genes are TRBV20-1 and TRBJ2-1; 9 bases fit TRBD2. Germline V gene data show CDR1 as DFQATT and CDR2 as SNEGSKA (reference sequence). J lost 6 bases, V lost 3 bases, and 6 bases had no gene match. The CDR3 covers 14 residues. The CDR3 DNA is TGCAGTGCTAGCGGGACTAGCAGGATCAATGAGCAGTTCTTC. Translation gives CSASGTSRINEQFF.

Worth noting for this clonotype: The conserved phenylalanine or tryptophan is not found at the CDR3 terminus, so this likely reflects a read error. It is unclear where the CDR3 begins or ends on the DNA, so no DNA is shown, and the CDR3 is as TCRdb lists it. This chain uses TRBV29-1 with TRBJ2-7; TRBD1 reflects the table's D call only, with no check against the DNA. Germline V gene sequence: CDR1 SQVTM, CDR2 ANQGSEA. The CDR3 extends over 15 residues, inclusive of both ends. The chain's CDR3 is CSVRPSRVKTYEQCL.

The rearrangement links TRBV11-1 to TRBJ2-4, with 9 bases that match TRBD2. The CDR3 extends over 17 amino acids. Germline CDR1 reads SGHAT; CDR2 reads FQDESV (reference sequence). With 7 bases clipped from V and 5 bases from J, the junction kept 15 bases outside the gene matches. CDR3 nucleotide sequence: TGTGCCAGCAACTTTCTCGGGACTAGCAGGACCGAAAACATTCAGTACTTC. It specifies CASNFLGTSRTENIQYF.

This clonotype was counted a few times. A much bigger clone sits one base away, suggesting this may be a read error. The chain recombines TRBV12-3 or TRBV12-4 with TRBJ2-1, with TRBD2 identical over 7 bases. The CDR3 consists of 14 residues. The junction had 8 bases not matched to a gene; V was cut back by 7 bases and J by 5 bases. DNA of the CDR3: TGTGCCAGCAAAATAGCGGGCATGGACAATGAGCAGTTCTTC. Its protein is CASKIAGMDNEQFF.

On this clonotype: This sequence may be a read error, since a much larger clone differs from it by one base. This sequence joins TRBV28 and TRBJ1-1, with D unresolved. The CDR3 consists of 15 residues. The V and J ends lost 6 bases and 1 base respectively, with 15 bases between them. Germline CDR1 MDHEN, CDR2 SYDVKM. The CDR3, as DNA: TGTGCCAGCAGCTCACGAACATTGGGGAACACTGAAGCTTTCTTT. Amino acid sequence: CASSSRTLGNTEAFF. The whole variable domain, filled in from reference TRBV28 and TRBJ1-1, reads DVKVTQSSRYLVKRTGEKVFLECVQDMDHENMFWYRQDPGLGLRLIYFSYDVKMKEKGDIPEGYSVSREKKERFSLILESASTNQTSMYLCASSSRTLGNTEAFFGQGTRLTVV.

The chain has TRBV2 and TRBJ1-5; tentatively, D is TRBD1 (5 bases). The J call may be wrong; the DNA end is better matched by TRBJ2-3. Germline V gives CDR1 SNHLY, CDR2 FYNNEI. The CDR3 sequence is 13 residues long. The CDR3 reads CASSLWGGQPQYF. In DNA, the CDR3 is TGTGCCAGCAGTCTATGGGGCGGTCAGCCCCAGTATTTT.